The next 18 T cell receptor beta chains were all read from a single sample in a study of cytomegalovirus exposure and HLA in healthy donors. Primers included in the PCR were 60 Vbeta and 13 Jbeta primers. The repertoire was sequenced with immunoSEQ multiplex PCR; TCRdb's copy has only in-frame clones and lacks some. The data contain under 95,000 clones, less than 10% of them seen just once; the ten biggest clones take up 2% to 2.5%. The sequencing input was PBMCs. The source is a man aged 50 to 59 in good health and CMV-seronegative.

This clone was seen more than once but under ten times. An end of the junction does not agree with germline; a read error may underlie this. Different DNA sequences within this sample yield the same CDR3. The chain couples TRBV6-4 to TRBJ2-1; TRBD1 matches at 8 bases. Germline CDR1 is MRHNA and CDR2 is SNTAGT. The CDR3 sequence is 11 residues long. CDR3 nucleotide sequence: TGCGCCAGCGGACAGGGTACTGAGCAGTTCTTC. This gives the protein CASGQGTEQFF.

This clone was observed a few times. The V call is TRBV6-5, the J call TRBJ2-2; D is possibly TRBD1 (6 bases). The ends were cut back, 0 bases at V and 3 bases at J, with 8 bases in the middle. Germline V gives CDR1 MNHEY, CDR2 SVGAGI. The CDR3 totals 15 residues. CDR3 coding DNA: TGTGCCAGCAGTTACTCGTACAGGGACACCGGGGAGCTGTTTTTT. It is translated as CASSYSYRDTGELFF.

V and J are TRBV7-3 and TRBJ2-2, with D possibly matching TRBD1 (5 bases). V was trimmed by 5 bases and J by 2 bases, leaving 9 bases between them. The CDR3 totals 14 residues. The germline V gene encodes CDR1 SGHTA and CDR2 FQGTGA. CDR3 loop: CASSPRTNTGELFF. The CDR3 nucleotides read TGTGCCAGCAGCCCAAGGACAAACACCGGGGAGCTGTTTTTT.

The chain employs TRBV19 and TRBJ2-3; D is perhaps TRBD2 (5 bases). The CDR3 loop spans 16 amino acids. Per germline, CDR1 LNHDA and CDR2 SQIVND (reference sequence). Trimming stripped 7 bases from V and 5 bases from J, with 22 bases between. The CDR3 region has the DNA TGTGCCAGTACCCCGGGCGTAGCAGGAGGTAGAGATACGCAGTATTTT. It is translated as CASTPGVAGGRDTQYF.

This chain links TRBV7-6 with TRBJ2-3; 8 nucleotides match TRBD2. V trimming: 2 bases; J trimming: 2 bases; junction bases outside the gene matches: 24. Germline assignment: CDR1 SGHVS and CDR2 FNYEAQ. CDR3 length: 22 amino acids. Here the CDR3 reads CASSLFPFSSSGGLPHTDTQYF. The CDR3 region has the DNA TGTGCCAGCAGCTTATTCCCCTTCTCTTCGAGCGGGGGTCTACCACACACAGATACGCAGTATTTT. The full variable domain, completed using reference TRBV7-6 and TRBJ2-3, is GAGVSQSPRYKVTKRGQDVALRCDPISGHVSLYWYRQALGQGPEFLTYFNYEAQQDKSGLPNDRFSAERPEGSISTLTIQRTEQRDSAMYRCASSLFPFSSSGGLPHTDTQYFGPGTRLTVL.

The CDR3 nucleotides are TGTGCCAGCAGCCTAGGACTCAGCACAGATACGCAGTATTTT. This sequence encodes CASSLGLSTDTQYF. V gene TRBV7-3 combines with J gene TRBJ2-3; D may be TRBD2 (5 bases). The CDR3 totals 14 residues. Between the trimmed V and J ends, which lost 5 bases and 0 bases, there was a span of 9 bases. Germline assignment: CDR1 SGHTA and CDR2 FQGTGA.

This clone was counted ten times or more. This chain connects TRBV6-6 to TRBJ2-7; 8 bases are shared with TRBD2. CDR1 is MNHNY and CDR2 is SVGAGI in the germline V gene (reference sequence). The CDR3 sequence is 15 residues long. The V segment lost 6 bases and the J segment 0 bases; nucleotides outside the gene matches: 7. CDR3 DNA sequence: TGTGCCAGCAGCAAAGCGGGAGAAAGCTCCTACGAGCAGTACTTC. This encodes CASSKAGESSYEQYF.

This CDR3 reads CASSLNRRGGYTF. The CDR3 DNA reads TGTGCCAGCAGCTTGAACAGGAGGGGAGGCTACACCTTC. V is TRBV5-6 and J is TRBJ1-2; D is possibly TRBD1 (5 bases). Germline loops: CDR1 SGHDT, CDR2 YYEEEE. The V gene lost 1 base and the J gene lost 8 bases, with 12 bases spanning the gap. The CDR3 contains 13 residues.

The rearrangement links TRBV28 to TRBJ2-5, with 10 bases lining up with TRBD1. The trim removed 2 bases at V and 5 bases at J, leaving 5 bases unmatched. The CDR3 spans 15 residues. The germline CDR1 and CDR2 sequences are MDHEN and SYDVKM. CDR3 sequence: CASSLDRGPVETQYF. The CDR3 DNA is TGTGCCAGCAGTTTAGACAGGGGGCCCGTGGAGACCCAGTACTTC.

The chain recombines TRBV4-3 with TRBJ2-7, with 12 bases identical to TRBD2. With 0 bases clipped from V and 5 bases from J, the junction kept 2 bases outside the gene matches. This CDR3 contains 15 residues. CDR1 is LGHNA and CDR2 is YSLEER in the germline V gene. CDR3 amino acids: CASSQETSGSDEQYF. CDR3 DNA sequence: TGCGCCAGCAGCCAAGAGACTAGCGGGAGTGACGAGCAGTACTTC.

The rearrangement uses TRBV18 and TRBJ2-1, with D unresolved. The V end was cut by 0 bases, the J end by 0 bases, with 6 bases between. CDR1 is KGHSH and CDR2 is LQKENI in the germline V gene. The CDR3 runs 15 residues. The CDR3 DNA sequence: TGTGCCAGCTCACCACCGTATAGCTCCTACAATGAGCAGTTCTTC. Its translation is CASSPPYSSYNEQFF.

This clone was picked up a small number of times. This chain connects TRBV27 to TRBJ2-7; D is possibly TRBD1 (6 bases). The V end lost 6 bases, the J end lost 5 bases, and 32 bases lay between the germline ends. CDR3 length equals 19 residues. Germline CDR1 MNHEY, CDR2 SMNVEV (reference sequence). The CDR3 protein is CASRLYRVGSSWAQDEQYF. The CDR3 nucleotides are TGTGCCAGCAGATTGTACAGGGTGGGTTCTTCATGGGCACAGGACGAGCAGTACTTC.

The CDR3 DNA sequence: TGTGCCACCATAGGTGGACAGTATAATTCACCCCTCCACTTT. It yields the protein CATIGGQYNSPLHF. The chain uses TRBV6-5 and TRBJ1-6, with a possible D match to TRBD1 (6 bases). This CDR3 spans 14 amino acids. Looked up from germline, CDR1 is MNHEY and CDR2 is SVGAGI. The V end lost 10 bases, the J end lost 4 bases, and 14 bases lay between the germline ends.

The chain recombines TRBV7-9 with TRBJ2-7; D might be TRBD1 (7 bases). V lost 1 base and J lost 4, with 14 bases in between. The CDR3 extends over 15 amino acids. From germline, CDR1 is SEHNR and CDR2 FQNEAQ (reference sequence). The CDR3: CASSLGWQGGYEQYF. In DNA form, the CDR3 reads TGTGCCAGCAGCTTAGGCTGGCAGGGGGGATACGAGCAGTACTTC.

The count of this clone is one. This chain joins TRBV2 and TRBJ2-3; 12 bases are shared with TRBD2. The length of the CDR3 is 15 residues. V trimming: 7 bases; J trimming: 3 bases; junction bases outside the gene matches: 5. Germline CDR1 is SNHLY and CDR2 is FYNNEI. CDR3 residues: CASIPTSGGTDTQYF. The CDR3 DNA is TGTGCCAGCATCCCGACTAGCGGGGGAACAGATACGCAGTATTTT. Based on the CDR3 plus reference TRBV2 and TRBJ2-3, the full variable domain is EPEVTQTPSHQVTQMGQEVILRCVPISNHLYFYWYRQILGQKVEFLVSFYNNEISEKSEIFDDQFSVERPDGSNFTLKIRSTKLEDSAMYFCASIPTSGGTDTQYFGPGTRLTVL.

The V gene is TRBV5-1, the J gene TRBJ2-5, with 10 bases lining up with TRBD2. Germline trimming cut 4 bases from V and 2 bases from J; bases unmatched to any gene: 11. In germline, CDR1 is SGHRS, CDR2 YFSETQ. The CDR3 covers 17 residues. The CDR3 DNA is TGCGCCAGCAGCACCAGCGGGAGGGGAACACAACAAGAGACCCAGTACTTC. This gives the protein CASSTSGRGTQQETQYF.

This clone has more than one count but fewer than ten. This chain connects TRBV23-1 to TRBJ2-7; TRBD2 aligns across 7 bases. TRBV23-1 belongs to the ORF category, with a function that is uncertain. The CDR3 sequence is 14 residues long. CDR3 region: CPTPRGRINYEQYF. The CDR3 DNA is TGCCCTACCCCCCGCGGGAGAATCAATTACGAGCAGTACTTC.

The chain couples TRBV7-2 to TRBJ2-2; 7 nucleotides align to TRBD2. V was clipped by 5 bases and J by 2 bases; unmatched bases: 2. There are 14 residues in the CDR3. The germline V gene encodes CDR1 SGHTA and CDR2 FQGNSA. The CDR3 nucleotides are TGTGCCAGCAGCCCGGGACTAAACACCGGGGAGCTGTTTTTT. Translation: CASSPGLNTGELFF.